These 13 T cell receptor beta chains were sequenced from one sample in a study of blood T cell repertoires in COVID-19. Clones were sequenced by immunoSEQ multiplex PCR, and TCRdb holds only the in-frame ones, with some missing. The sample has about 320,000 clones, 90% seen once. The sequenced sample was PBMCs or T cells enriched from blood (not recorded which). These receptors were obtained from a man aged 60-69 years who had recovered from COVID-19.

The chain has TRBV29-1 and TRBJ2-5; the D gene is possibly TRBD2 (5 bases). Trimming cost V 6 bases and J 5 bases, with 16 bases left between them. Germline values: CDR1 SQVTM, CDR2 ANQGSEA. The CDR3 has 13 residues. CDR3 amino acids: CSVRLAGGETQYF. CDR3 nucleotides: TGCAGCGTGCGCCTGGCGGGTGGGGAGACCCAGTACTTC. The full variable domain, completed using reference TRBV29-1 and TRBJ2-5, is SAVISQKPSRDICQRGTSLTIQCQVDSQVTMMFWYRQQPGQSLTLIATANQGSEATYESGFVIDKFPISRPNLTFSTLTVSNMSPEDSSIYLCSVRLAGGETQYFGPGTRLLVL.

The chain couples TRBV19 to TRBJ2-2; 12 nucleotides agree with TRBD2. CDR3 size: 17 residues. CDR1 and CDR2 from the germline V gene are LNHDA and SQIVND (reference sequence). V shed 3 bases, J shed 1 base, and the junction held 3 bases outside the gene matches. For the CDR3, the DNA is TGTGCCAGTAGTATCGGACTAGCGGGGTTGAACACCGGGGAGCTGTTTTTT. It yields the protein CASSIGLAGLNTGELFF.

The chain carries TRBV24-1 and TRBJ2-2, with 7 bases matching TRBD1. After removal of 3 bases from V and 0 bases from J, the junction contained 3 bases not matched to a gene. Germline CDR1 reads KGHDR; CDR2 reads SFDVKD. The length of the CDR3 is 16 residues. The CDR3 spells CATSDTGTANTGELFF. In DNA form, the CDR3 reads TGTGCCACCAGTGATACCGGGACAGCGAACACCGGGGAGCTGTTTTTT.

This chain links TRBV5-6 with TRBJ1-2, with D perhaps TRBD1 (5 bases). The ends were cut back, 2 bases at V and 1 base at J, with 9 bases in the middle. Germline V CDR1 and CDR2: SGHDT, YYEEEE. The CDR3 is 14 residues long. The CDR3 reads CASSFLTVNYGYTF. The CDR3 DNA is TGTGCCAGCAGCTTTTTGACAGTTAACTATGGCTACACCTTC.

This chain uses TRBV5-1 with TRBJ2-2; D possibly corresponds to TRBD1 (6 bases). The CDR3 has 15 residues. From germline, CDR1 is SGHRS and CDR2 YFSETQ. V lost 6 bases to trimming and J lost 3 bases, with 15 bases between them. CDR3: CASKDQTGHTGELFF. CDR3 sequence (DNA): TGCGCCAGCAAGGACCAGACAGGACACACCGGGGAGCTGTTTTTT.

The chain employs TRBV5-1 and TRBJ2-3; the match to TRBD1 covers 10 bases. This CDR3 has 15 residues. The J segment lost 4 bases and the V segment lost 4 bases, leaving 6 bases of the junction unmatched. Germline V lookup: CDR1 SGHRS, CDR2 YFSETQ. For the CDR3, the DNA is TGCGCCAGCAGCCGGGGACAGGGGAGGTCAGATACGCAGTATTTT. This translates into CASSRGQGRSDTQYF.

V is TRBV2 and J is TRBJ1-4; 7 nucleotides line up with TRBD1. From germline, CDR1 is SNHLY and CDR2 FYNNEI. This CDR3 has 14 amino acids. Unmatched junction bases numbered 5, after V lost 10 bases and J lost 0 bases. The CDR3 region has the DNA TGTGCCACCCGGACAGGCTCAACTAATGAAAAACTGTTTTTT. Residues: CATRTGSTNEKLFF.

This CDR3 reads CASSQTGQTGPQHF. DNA of the CDR3: TGTGCCAGCAGCCAAACTGGACAGACAGGGCCCCAGCATTTT. The genes are TRBV9 and TRBJ1-5, with D possibly being TRBD1 (6 bases). Germline CDR1 reads SGDLS; CDR2 reads YYNGEE. Trimming stripped 4 bases from V and 9 bases from J, with 17 bases between. The CDR3 consists of 14 residues. The complete variable domain, with remaining parts taken from reference TRBV9 and TRBJ1-5, reads DSGVTQTPKHLITATGQRVTLRCSPRSGDLSVYWYQQSLDQGLQFLIQYYNGEERAKGNILERFSAQQFPDLHSELNLSSLELGDSALYFCASSQTGQTGPQHFGDGTRLSIL.

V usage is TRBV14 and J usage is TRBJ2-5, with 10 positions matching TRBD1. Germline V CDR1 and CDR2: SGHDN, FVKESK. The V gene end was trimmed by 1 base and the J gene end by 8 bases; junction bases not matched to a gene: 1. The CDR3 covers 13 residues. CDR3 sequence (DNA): TGTGCCAGCAGCCAAGGGACAGGGGGAACCCAGTACTTC. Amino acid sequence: CASSQGTGGTQYF.

The CDR3 sequence is CASSQDPEAVPPEAFF. Written as DNA, the CDR3 is TGCGCCAGCAGCCAAGACCCCGAAGCTGTTCCCCCTGAAGCTTTCTTT. The V and J genes are TRBV4-3 and TRBJ1-1; no clear D. V lost 0 bases and J lost 6, with 17 bases in between. CDR3 size: 16 residues. Germline V lookup: CDR1 LGHNA, CDR2 YSLEER.

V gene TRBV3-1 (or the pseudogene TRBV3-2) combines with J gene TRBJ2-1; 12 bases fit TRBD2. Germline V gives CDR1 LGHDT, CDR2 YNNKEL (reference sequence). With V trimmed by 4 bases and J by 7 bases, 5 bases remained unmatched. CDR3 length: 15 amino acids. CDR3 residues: CASSLWTSGKNEQFF. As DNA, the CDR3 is TGTGCCAGCAGCCTGTGGACTAGCGGGAAAAATGAGCAGTTCTTC.

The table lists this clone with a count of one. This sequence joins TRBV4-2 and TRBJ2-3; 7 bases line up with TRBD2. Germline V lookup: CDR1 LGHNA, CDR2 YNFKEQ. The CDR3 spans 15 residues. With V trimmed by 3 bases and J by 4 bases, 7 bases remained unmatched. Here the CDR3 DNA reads TGTGCCAGCAGCCAGGGAAGCGGGGCATCAGATACGCAGTATTTT. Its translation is CASSQGSGASDTQYF.

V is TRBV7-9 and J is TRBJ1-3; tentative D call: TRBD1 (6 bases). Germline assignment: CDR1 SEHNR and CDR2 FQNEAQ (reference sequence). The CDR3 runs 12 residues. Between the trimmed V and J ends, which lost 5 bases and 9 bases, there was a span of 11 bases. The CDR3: CASSDQGSTIYF. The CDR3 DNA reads TGTGCCAGCAGCGATCAGGGGTCCACCATATATTTT.